This T cell receptor beta chain stems from a study of blood T cell repertoires in COVID-19 (dated by TCRdb to 2018 to 2021). With respect to the entire study: The collaborator samples originated in the United States, Italy and Spain and spanned the acute and convalescent phases of COVID-19. The material from the prospective study consisted of cDNA or gDNA derived from T cells, B-cell-depleted T cells, or PBMCs. Subjects who had been exposed to COVID-19, were actively infected with it, or had recovered from it provided the deeply sampled blood TCRbeta repertoires that made up the dataset. The repertoires were made available in a free public database intended to serve as a resource for research on the immune response to SARS-CoV-2. The samples were drawn from two sources: the first 160 participants of the ongoing ImmuneRACE study, and 1,254 subjects contributed by 6 global collaborators. A de-identified subject ID, COVID-19 status, age in years and sex were almost always included in the sample metadata. Where available, HLA class I and class II types were taken from metadata supplied by the sample provider and were not determined by assay-based typing. General study outcomes and caveats: How much clinical and demographic metadata was included differed by source and by participant, and the metadata was provided uncurated.

Comments on this clone: Its antigen is not yet known. No much larger clone exists at a distance of one base, and base qualities are not known.

TCRbeta CDR3 regions were amplified from genomic DNA by means of the immunoSEQ Assay, a bias-controlled multiplex PCR. The study's processing was this. Nucleated cell counts per sample were estimated from amplification of reference gene primers within the assay. Sequence reads were collapsed and filtered to measure the absolute abundance of every unique TCRbeta CDR3 rearrangement. Productive Simpson clonality was computed per sample as the square root of Simpson's diversity index over productive rearrangements. Not all clones reach the TCRdb copy of this immuneACCESS table, which keeps in-frame sequences only. Checked studies attribute under half of the gap to unresolved V genes and leave the rest unexplained. V, J and clone size reflect that table, while D and trimming were determined from the DNA. In all, the sample holds some 670,000 clones, and approximately 90% of those were seen once. In total, the top ten clones hold 0.2% to 0.3% of the sample.

The CDR3 numbers 14 residues from cysteine through phenylalanine. Here the CDR3 DNA is all that survives: 42 bases in frame from base 1. V is pared back by 5 bases and J by 8 bases, with 15 bases lying between the germline termini. The germline V gene (reference sequence) gives CDR1 as LNHDA and CDR2 as SQIVND. Collaborating institutions collected whole blood in K2EDTA tubes following their own protocols. For TCRbeta analysis, collaborator samples were shipped as frozen whole blood, as isolated PBMCs, or as DNA extracted from either sample type. The source material was peripheral blood. The TCR sequence derives from a woman under 30 with acute or convalescent COVID-19. The V and J segments used are TRBV19 and TRBJ1-4; D gene: possibly TRBD1, on 6 matching bases. The CDR3: CASSLGPGGEKLFF. The nucleotide sequence is TGTGCCAGTAGTTTGGGGCCGGGGGGCGAAAAACTGTTTTTT.